The sequence of this TCR beta chain was determined in a study of identical twins. Regarding the study as a whole: Modeled out-of-frame TCR alpha sharing in monozygotic twins fell below observed levels. With abundant cord blood beta clonotypes, insertions were fewer; memory repertoires showed no such pattern.

Remarks on this clonotype: Antigen specificity is unknown.

Carrying unique molecular identifiers, the cDNA also gained a universal primer site through template switching. In TCRdb, the 5' RACE reads were re-called with MiXCR into one record per CDR3 protein. Of more than 400,000 distinct CDR3 sequences listed, over 12% were seen once; the top ten hold roughly 0.44%. Losses at the gene ends were 7 bases for V and 1 base for J; bases not matched to a gene: 4. The CDR3 consists of 14 residues. These same data were also listed under a study on yellow fever vaccine responses in identical twins.

This clonotype originated in a woman younger than 30 in good health. V is TRBV12-3 or TRBV12-4 and J is TRBJ2-4; 7 bases are a match to TRBD1. The source material was CD4+ T cells sorted from blood. The CDR3 region has the DNA TGTGCCAGCACCACACAGGGGGCCAAAAACATTCAGTACTTC. Amino acids: CASTTQGAKNIQYF.